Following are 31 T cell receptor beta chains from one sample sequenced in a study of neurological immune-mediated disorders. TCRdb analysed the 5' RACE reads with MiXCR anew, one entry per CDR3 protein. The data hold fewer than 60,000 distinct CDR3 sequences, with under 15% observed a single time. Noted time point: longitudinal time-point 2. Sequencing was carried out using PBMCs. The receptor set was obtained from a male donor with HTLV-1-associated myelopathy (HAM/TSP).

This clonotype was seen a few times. CDR3 protein: CASSLPRQGGGNGYTF. DNA for the CDR3: TGCGCCAGCAGCCTCCCCCGCCAGGGGGGAGGCAATGGCTACACCTTC. This chain connects TRBV5-1 to TRBJ1-2; 7 bases are shared with TRBD1. The CDR3 covers 16 residues. Germline CDR1 SGHRS, CDR2 YFSETQ. Trimming removed 4 bases from V and 6 bases from J; junction bases left unmatched: 15.

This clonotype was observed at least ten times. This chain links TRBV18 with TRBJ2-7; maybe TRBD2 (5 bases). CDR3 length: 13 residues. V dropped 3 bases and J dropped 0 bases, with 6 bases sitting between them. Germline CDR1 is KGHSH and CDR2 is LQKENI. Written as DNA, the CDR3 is TGTGCCAGCTCACCTGGGAGCTCCTACGAGCAGTACTTC. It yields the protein CASSPGSSYEQYF.

Here the CDR3 DNA reads TGTGCCAGCAGCCCTTCTTCGGGGGGTGTCTACGAGCAGTACTTC. Protein sequence: CASSPSSGGVYEQYF. The V gene is TRBV7-2, the J gene TRBJ2-7, with 7 positions matching TRBD2. With 5 bases clipped from V and 3 bases from J, the junction kept 10 bases outside the gene matches. CDR1 is SGHTA, CDR2 FQGNSA, per germline. The CDR3 is 15 residues long.

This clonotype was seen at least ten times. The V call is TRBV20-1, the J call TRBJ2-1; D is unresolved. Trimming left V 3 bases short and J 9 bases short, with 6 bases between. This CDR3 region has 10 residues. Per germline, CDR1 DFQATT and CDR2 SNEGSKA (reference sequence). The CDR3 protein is CSASFREQFF. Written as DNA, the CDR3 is TGCAGTGCTAGTTTTCGTGAGCAGTTCTTC.

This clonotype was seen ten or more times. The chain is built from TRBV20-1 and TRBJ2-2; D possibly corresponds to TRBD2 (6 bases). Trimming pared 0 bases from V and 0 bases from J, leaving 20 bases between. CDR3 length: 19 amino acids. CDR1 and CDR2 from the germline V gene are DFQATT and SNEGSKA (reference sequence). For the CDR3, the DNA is TGCAGTGCTAGAGATCGGGGGACCCGCCGGATCTCGAACACCGGGGAGCTGTTTTTT. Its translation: CSARDRGTRRISNTGELFF.

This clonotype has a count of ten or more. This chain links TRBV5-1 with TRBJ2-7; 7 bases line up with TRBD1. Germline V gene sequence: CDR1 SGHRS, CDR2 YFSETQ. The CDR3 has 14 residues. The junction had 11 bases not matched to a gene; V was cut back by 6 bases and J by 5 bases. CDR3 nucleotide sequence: TGCGCCAGCACAATTCGTGACAGGGAAAACGAGCAGTACTTC. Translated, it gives CASTIRDRENEQYF.

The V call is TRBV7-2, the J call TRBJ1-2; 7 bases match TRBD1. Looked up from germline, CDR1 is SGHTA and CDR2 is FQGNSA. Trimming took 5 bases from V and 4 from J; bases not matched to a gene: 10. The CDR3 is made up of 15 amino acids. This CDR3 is CASSERGQGGYGYTF. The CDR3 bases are TGTGCCAGCAGCGAGAGGGGGCAGGGTGGCTATGGCTACACCTTC.

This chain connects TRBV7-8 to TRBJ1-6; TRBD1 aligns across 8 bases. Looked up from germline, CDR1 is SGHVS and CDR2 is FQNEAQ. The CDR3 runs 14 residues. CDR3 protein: CSNRPGTGYSPLHF. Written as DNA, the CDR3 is TGTTCCAACAGGCCCGGGACAGGATATTCACCCCTCCACTTT.

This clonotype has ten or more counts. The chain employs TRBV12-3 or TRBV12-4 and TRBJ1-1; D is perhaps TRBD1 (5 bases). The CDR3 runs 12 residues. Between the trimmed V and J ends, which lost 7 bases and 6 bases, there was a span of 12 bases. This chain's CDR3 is CASIYRGAEAFF. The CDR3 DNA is TGTGCCAGCATTTATCGAGGGGCTGAAGCTTTCTTT.

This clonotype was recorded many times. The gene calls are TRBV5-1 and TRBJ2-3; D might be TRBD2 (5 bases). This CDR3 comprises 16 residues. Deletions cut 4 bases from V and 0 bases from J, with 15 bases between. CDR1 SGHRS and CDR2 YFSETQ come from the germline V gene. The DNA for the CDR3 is TGCGCCAGCAGCCGATATGGACTGGGGAGCACAGATACGCAGTATTTT. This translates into CASSRYGLGSTDTQYF.

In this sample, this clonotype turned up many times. The CDR3, as DNA: TGCGCCAGCAGCCAAGATAGGCCAGATGGCTACACCTTC. Encoded protein: CASSQDRPDGYTF. The chain couples TRBV4-1 to TRBJ1-2; no reliable D call. V lost 0 bases and J 6 bases, leaving 8 bases between the germline ends. Germline CDR1 reads MGHRA; CDR2 reads YSYEKL. The CDR3 has 13 residues.

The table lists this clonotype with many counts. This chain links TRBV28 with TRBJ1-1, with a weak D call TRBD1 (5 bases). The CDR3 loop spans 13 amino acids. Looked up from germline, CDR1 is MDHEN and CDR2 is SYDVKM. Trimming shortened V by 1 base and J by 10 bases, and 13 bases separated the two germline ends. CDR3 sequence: CASSLLGGLGAFF. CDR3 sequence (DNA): TGTGCCAGCAGTTTATTGGGGGGTTTGGGAGCTTTCTTT. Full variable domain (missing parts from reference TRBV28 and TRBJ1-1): DVKVTQSSRYLVKRTGEKVFLECVQDMDHENMFWYRQDPGLGLRLIYFSYDVKMKEKGDIPEGYSVSREKKERFSLILESASTNQTSMYLCASSLLGGLGAFFGQGTRLTVV.

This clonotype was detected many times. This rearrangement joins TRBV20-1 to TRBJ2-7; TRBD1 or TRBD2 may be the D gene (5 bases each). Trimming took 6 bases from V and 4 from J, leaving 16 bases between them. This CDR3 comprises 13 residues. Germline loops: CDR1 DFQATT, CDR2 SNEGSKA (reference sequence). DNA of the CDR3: TGCAGTGCATCGCCGGGACCGGCATACGAGCAGTACTTC. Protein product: CSASPGPAYEQYF.

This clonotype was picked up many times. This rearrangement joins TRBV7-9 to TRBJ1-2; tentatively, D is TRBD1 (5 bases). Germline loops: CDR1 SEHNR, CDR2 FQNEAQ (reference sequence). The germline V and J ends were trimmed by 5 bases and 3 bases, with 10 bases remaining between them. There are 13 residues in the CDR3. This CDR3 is CASSRGGHYGYTF. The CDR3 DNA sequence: TGTGCCAGCAGCCGGGGGGGACACTATGGCTACACCTTC.

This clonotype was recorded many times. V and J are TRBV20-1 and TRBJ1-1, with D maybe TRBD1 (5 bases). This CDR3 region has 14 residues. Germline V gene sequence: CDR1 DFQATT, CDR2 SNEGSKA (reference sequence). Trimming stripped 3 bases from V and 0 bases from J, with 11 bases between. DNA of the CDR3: TGCAGTGCTAGCGGGGGAGTTATGAACACTGAAGCTTTCTTT. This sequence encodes CSASGGVMNTEAFF.

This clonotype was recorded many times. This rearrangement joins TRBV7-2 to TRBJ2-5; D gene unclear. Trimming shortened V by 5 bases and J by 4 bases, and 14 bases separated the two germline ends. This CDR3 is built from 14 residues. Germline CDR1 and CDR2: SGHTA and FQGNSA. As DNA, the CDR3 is TGTGCCAGCAGCCATAAAGGGTCGCCAGAGACCCAGTACTTC. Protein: CASSHKGSPETQYF.

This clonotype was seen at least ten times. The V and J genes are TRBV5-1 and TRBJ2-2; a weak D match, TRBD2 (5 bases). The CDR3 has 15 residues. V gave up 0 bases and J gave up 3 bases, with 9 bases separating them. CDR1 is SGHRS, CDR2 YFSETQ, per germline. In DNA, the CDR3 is TGCGCCAGCAGCTTGGGGTTCGGGGACACCGGGGAGCTGTTTTTT. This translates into CASSLGFGDTGELFF.

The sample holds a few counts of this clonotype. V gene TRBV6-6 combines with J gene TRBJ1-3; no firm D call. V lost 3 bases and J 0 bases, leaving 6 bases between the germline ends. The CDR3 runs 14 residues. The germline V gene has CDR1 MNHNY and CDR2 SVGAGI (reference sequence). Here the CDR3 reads CASSYVTSGNTIYF. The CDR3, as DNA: TGTGCCAGCAGTTATGTGACCTCTGGAAACACCATATATTTT.

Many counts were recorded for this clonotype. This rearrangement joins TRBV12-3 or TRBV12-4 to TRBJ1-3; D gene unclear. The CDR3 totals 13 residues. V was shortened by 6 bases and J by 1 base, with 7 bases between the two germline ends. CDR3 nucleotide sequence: TGTGCCAGCAGCCAAGTATCTGGAAACACCATATATTTT. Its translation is CASSQVSGNTIYF.

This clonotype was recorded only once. CDR3 region: CASSPGLAGGLTDTQYF. In DNA form, the CDR3 reads TGTGCCAGCTCCCCGGGACTAGCGGGGGGCTTGACAGATACGCAGTATTTT. The chain joins TRBV9 to TRBJ2-3; TRBD2 agrees at 15 bases. The CDR3 runs 17 residues. V was pared by 7 bases and J by 3 bases, with 9 bases of the junction left unmatched. CDR1 and CDR2 from the germline V gene are SGDLS and YYNGEE.

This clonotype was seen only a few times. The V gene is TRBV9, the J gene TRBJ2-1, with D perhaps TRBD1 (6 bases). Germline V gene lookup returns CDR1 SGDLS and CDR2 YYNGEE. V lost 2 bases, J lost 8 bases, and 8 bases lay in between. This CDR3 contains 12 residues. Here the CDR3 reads CASSVTGHEQFF. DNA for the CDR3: TGTGCCAGCAGCGTTACAGGGCATGAGCAGTTCTTC.

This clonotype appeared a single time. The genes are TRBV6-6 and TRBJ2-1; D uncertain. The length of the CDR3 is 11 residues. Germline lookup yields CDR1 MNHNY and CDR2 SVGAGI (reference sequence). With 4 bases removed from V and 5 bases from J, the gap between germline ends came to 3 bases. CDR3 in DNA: TGTGCCAGCAGTTGGGACAATGAGCAGTTCTTC. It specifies CASSWDNEQFF.

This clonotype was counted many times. CDR3 amino acids: CAISRGAGGPDTQYF. As DNA, the CDR3 is TGTGCCATTTCTAGGGGCGCAGGTGGACCAGATACGCAGTATTTT. The chain combines TRBV28 with TRBJ2-3; tentatively, D is TRBD1 (5 bases). Germline V gene lookup returns CDR1 MDHEN and CDR2 SYDVKM. Between the trimmed V and J ends, which lost 10 bases and 4 bases, there was a span of 21 bases. This CDR3 has 15 residues.

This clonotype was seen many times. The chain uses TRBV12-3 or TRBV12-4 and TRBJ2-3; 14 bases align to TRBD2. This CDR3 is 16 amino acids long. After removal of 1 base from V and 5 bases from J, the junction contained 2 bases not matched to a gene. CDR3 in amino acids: CASSLGLAGGVDTQYF. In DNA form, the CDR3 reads TGTGCCAGCAGTTTAGGACTAGCGGGGGGGGTAGATACGCAGTATTTT.

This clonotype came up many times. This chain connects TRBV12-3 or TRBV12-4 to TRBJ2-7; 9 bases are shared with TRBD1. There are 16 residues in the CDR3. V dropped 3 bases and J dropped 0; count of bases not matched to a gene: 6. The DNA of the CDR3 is TGTGCCAGCAGTTTTTCCTGGACAGGGGTCTCCTACGAGCAGTACTTC. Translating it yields CASSFSWTGVSYEQYF.

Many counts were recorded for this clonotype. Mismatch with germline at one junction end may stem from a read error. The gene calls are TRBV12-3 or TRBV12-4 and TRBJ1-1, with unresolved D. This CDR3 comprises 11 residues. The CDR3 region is CASSLGRGVIF. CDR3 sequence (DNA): TGTGCCAGCAGTTTAGGGCGGGGTGTGATCTTT.

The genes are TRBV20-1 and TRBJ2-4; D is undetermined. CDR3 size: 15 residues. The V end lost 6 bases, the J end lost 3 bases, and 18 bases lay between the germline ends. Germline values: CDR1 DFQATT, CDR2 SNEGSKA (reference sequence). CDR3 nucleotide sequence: TGCAGTGCCCTAGGGTGGGTTATAATCAAAAACATTCAGTACTTC. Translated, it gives CSALGWVIIKNIQYF.

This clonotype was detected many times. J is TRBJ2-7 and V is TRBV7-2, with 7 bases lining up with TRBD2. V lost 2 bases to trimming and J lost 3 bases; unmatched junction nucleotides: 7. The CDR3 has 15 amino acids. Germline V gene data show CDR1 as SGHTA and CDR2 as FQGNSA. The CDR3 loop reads CASSLISPGGYEQYF. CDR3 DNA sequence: TGTGCCAGCAGCTTAATTTCGCCGGGAGGCTACGAGCAGTACTTC.

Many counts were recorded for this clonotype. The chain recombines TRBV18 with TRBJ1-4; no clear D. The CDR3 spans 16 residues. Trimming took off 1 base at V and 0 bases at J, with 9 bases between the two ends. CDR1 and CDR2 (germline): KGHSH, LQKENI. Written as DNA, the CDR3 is TGTGCCAGCTCACCACAACAGTCCTCAACTAATGAAAAACTGTTTTTT. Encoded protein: CASSPQQSSTNEKLFF.

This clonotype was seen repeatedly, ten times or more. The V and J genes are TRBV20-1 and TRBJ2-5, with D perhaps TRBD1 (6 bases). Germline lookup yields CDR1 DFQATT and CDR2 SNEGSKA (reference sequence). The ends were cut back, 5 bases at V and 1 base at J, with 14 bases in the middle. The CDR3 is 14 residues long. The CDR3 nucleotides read TGCAGTGCTCCTGACAGGAGTCGCCAAGAGACCCAGTACTTC. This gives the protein CSAPDRSRQETQYF.

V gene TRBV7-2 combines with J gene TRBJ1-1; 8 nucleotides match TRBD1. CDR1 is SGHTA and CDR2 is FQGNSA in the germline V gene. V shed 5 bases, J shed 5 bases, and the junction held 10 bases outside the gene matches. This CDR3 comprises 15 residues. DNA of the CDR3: TGTGCCAGCAGCGAAACAGGGGGAGCGTGGACTGAAGCTTTCTTT. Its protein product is CASSETGGAWTEAFF.